Listed below are T cell receptor beta chains from one sample, sequenced in a study of CXCR3-negative and CXCR3-positive naive CD8 T cells. With the 5' RACE reads reprocessed, TCRdb shows one record per CDR3 protein and no DNA. This sample contains 75,000 to 95,000 distinct CDR3 sequences. The sequenced material came from naive CXCR3- CD8+ T cells from blood. These receptors originate from a human donor in good health. Some clones in this sample may be carry-over from other donors' samples. Both conserved end residues are part of each CDR3.

len: 12
j_gene: TRBJ1-1
v_gene: TRBV5-1
CDR3aa: CASSPLGEEAFF

len: 14
j_gene: TRBJ2-1
v_gene: TRBV5-1
CDR3aa: CASTQGASSLEQFF

len: 13
j_gene: TRBJ2-7
v_gene: TRBV9
CDR3aa: CASSVYVGHEQYF

len: 17
j_gene: TRBJ1-5
v_gene: TRBV6-2/TRBV6-3
CDR3aa: CASSYVTGGNSNQPQHF

len: 17
j_gene: TRBJ2-2
v_gene: TRBV7-9
CDR3aa: CASSVYRGGSDTGELFF

len: 14
j_gene: TRBJ1-1
v_gene: TRBV20-1
CDR3aa: CSAGGYGRDTEAFF

len: 15
j_gene: TRBJ1-1
v_gene: TRBV7-3
CDR3aa: CASSAMGQGETEAFF

len: 16
j_gene: TRBJ2-3
v_gene: TRBV20-1
CDR3aa: CSARDLAGGRADTQYF

len: 14
j_gene: TRBJ1-6
v_gene: TRBV28
CDR3aa: CASSFETGNSPLHF

len: 16
j_gene: TRBJ2-1
v_gene: TRBV6-5
CDR3aa: CASGQGPIGSYNEQFF

len: 14
j_gene: TRBJ1-1
v_gene: TRBV5-6
CDR3aa: CASSLRRINTEAFF

len: 13
j_gene: TRBJ1-1
v_gene: TRBV2
CDR3aa: CASSELGETEAFF

len: 11
j_gene: TRBJ2-1
v_gene: TRBV9
CDR3aa: CASPLVNEQFF

len: 13
j_gene: TRBJ2-7
v_gene: TRBV29-1
CDR3aa: CSVVQGPSSEQYF

len: 13
j_gene: TRBJ1-5
v_gene: TRBV7-2
CDR3aa: CASSLEGDQPQHF

len: 14
j_gene: TRBJ2-3
v_gene: TRBV29-1
CDR3aa: CSVEPTQEGDTQYF

len: 18
j_gene: TRBJ2-7
v_gene: TRBV5-1
CDR3aa: CASSLASTMSGRNYEQYF

len: 16
j_gene: TRBJ2-4
v_gene: TRBV6-2/TRBV6-3
CDR3aa: CASSYSIGLAKNIQYF

len: 17
j_gene: TRBJ2-1
v_gene: TRBV7-9
CDR3aa: CASSLVPTSGGANEQFF

len: 16
j_gene: TRBJ2-3
v_gene: TRBV28
CDR3aa: CASSSGLPSRTDTQYF

len: 15
j_gene: TRBJ2-1
v_gene: TRBV27
CDR3aa: CASRDSGFSYNEQFF

len: 15
j_gene: TRBJ2-5
v_gene: TRBV7-3
CDR3aa: CASSLTGMGQETQYF

len: 13
j_gene: TRBJ2-7
v_gene: TRBV29-1
CDR3aa: CSVGVRESYEQYF

len: 13
j_gene: TRBJ2-1
v_gene: TRBV29-1
CDR3aa: CSVDRGDYNEQFF

len: 17
j_gene: TRBJ1-2
v_gene: TRBV9
CDR3aa: CASSLQGGTAENYGYTF

len: 14
j_gene: TRBJ1-1
v_gene: TRBV30
CDR3aa: CAWSSGQGAGEAFF

len: 15
j_gene: TRBJ1-1
v_gene: TRBV4-2
CDR3aa: CASSPQGPGNTEAFF

len: 16
j_gene: TRBJ2-4
v_gene: TRBV20-1
CDR3aa: CSASPGGASIWNIQYF

len: 15
j_gene: TRBJ2-1
v_gene: TRBV6-4
CDR3aa: CASSALGSSYNEQFF

len: 17
j_gene: TRBJ2-1
v_gene: TRBV29-1
CDR3aa: CSVEGPGTGTKYNEQFF

len: 13
j_gene: TRBJ2-7
v_gene: TRBV5-6
CDR3aa: CASSWGHGNEQYF

len: 14
j_gene: TRBJ2-7
v_gene: TRBV5-1
CDR3aa: CASSLDRTYYEQYF

len: 13
j_gene: TRBJ2-7
v_gene: TRBV29-1
CDR3aa: CSVEDPKSYEQYF

len: 16
j_gene: TRBJ1-6
v_gene: TRBV6-5
CDR3aa: CASRNRGSSYNSPLHF

len: 15
j_gene: TRBJ1-2
v_gene: TRBV7-9
CDR3aa: CASRYGTEGDYGYTF

len: 16
j_gene: TRBJ2-3
v_gene: TRBV15
CDR3aa: CATSREESARTDTQYF

len: 17
j_gene: TRBJ2-6
v_gene: TRBV7-6
CDR3aa: CASAASGALSGANVLTF

len: 14
j_gene: TRBJ1-1
v_gene: TRBV29-1
CDR3aa: CSVEMRGGEPEAFF

len: 18
j_gene: TRBJ2-6
v_gene: TRBV19
CDR3aa: CASSPKGDRVYGANVLTF

len: 13
j_gene: TRBJ1-1
v_gene: TRBV7-9
CDR3aa: CASSPAGGSEAFF

len: 17
j_gene: TRBJ2-7
v_gene: TRBV7-2
CDR3aa: CASSLVVGAEYSYEQYF

len: 14
j_gene: TRBJ2-1
v_gene: TRBV7-2
CDR3aa: CASSLVVSAHEQFF

len: 13
j_gene: TRBJ2-3
v_gene: TRBV29-1
CDR3aa: CSVTGHSTDTQYF

len: 15
j_gene: TRBJ1-1
v_gene: TRBV6-6
CDR3aa: CASSYRPGQSTEAFF

len: 15
j_gene: TRBJ2-2
v_gene: TRBV29-1
CDR3aa: CSALPDSLSTGELFF

len: 15
j_gene: TRBJ2-1
v_gene: TRBV29-1
CDR3aa: CSVAGTSGYNNEQFF

len: 18
j_gene: TRBJ2-4
v_gene: TRBV20-1
CDR3aa: CSARDFRTEDYSPDIQYF

len: 13
j_gene: TRBJ1-2
v_gene: TRBV29-1
CDR3aa: CSVEADRIFGYTF

len: 15
j_gene: TRBJ2-7
v_gene: TRBV4-2
CDR3aa: CASSQGRDTSYEQYF

len: 16
j_gene: TRBJ1-3
v_gene: TRBV5-1
CDR3aa: CASSLEGVISGNTIYF

len: 14
j_gene: TRBJ2-5
v_gene: TRBV7-3
CDR3aa: CASSPHRDTETQYF

len: 15
j_gene: TRBJ1-3
v_gene: TRBV28
CDR3aa: CASSSRTDSGNTIYF

len: 19
j_gene: TRBJ2-7
v_gene: TRBV19
CDR3aa: CASRNPGQGDSPTDYEQYF